This TCR beta chain appears in the sequencing data of a study of Graves' ophthalmopathy and Graves' hyperthyroidism. Study observations and caveats: At about 69% sensitivity and approximately 72% specificity, the model predicted progression of the ophthalmopathy.

From RNA, the CDR3 regions of TCR beta chains were amplified and sequenced. First-round RT-PCR relied on HTBI primers, and a second-round multiplex PCR came next. TCRdb reprocessed the multiplex PCR reads with MiXCR, giving one entry per CDR3 protein. The repertoire holds hundreds of thousands of distinct CDR3 sequences, with 22% as singletons. Patients were left out if they had other autoimmune diseases, uncontrolled infections, pregnancy or lactation. Fresh peripheral blood, roughly 9.8 ml, was the PBMC source. On this clonotype itself: As yet, its antigen is unknown.

The TCR originated in a woman aged 18-29 years with stable Graves' hyperthyroidism. Some clones in this sample may be carry-over from other donors' samples. The sequenced sample consisted of peripheral blood.

Here the CDR3 DNA reads TGTGCCATCAGTGAGTCAGGGGGTCTCACTGAAGCTTTCTTT. It yields the protein CAISESGGLTEAFF. This rearrangement joins TRBV10-3 to TRBJ1-1; tentative D call: TRBD1 (6 bases). The V gene's germline CDR1 is ENHRY and CDR2 SYGVKD. The CDR3 runs 14 residues. V shed 0 bases and J shed 4 bases, with 9 bases lying between them.